Reported below is one TCR beta chain. Donors had localized lung adenocarcinoma, a non-small cell lung cancer. One entry per CDR3 protein results from TCRdb running MiXCR on the PCR reads. Of tens of thousands of distinct CDR3 sequences listed, over 45% were seen once; the top ten hold approximately 48%. The entry originates in a study of CD4 and CD8 cells across lung adenocarcinoma regions. The receptor comes from a male donor with lung adenocarcinoma. The CD4 and CD8 labels of this study may be unreliable. The sample comprised CD8+ T cells from the center of a lung tumor.

This CDR3 is CASSQEGSGRSYEQYF. DNA of the CDR3: TGTGCCAGCAGCCAAGAGGGCAGCGGGCGCTCCTACGAGCAGTACTTC. This chain connects TRBV3-1 to TRBJ2-7; perhaps TRBD2 as D (6 bases). Per germline, CDR1 LGHDT and CDR2 YNNKEL (reference sequence). The CDR3 contains 16 residues. V lost 0 bases to trimming and J lost 0 bases, with 12 bases between them.